These 9 T cell receptor beta chains came from one sample sequenced in a study of neurological immune-mediated disorders. Each CDR3 protein gets one entry after TCRdb re-called the 5' RACE reads with MiXCR. The sample holds 20,000 to 25,000 distinct CDR3 sequences, 17% seen once. The sequenced material came from CD8+ T cells from blood. The receptors shown here come from a woman aged 18-29 years with multiple sclerosis.

This clonotype qualifies as medium-sized. J is TRBJ1-1 and V is TRBV6-6, with D perhaps matching TRBD1 (5 bases). The germline V gene has CDR1 MNHNY and CDR2 SVGAGI (reference sequence). This CDR3 has 14 amino acids. V gave up 6 bases and J gave up 1 base, with 12 bases separating them. The CDR3 DNA reads TGTGCCAGCAGGACAGTGGGGGAGAACACTGAAGCTTTCTTT. Its protein is CASRTVGENTEAFF.

This clonotype has ten or more counts. The chain links TRBV11-2 to TRBJ2-1; 11 nucleotides align to TRBD2. This CDR3 contains 17 residues. The junction had 9 bases not matched to a gene; V was cut back by 3 bases and J by 5 bases. Germline loops: CDR1 SGHAT, CDR2 FQNNGV. The CDR3 bases are TGTGCCAGCAGCTTCCCTAGCGGGGGGACAGGGAACAATGAGCAGTTCTTC. Translation gives CASSFPSGGTGNNEQFF.

There are many counts of this clonotype. This chain connects TRBV7-3 to TRBJ2-7; either TRBD1 or TRBD2 may fit D (6 bases each). From germline, CDR1 is SGHTA and CDR2 FQGTGA. This CDR3 is built from 15 residues. V was shortened by 0 bases and J by 5 bases, with 14 bases between the two germline ends. CDR3 bases: TGTGCCAGCAGCTTAACGGGGGGCGCGGGCCACGAGCAGTACTTC. This sequence encodes CASSLTGGAGHEQYF.

This clonotype has ten or more counts. CDR3 nucleotide sequence: TGTGCCAGCAGCCAAGAAATTCAAAGACTTAATGAAAAACTGTTTTTT. This translates into CASSQEIQRLNEKLFF. The chain is built from TRBV3-1 and TRBJ1-4; D uncertain. Trimming took off 0 bases at V and 4 bases at J, with 12 bases between the two ends. Looked up from germline, CDR1 is LGHDT and CDR2 is YNNKEL (reference sequence). The CDR3 is 16 amino acids.

This clonotype was counted ten times or more. The CDR3 sequence: CSASKEAGGPSIQYF. For the CDR3, the DNA is TGCAGTGCTAGCAAGGAAGCGGGGGGGCCGAGCATTCAGTACTTC. The chain uses TRBV20-1 and TRBJ2-4; 10 bases agree with TRBD2. CDR3 length equals 15 residues. V shed 3 bases and J 9 bases; nucleotides not matched to a gene: 11. Germline V gene lookup returns CDR1 DFQATT and CDR2 SNEGSKA (reference sequence).

At least ten counts were recorded for this clonotype. The V gene is TRBV6-1, the J gene TRBJ2-1, with a tentative D call TRBD1 (6 bases). The ends were cut back, 5 bases at V and 4 bases at J, with 21 bases in the middle. The CDR3 sequence is 17 residues long. Looked up from germline, CDR1 is MNHNS and CDR2 is SASEGT. This CDR3 is CASSPARSTGWYNEQFF. The DNA for the CDR3 is TGTGCCAGCAGTCCAGCAAGATCGACAGGTTGGTACAATGAGCAGTTCTTC.

This clonotype occurred a few times. CDR3 bases: TGTGCCAGCAGTTACCGGGGGGGCAATGAGCAGTTCTTC. It codes for CASSYRGGNEQFF. The chain has TRBV6-5 and TRBJ2-1; 8 bases are shared with TRBD2. The V and J ends lost 2 bases and 6 bases, in that order; junction bases with no gene match: 0. The germline gives CDR1 MNHEY, CDR2 SVGAGI. The CDR3 extends over 13 amino acids.

In its sample, this clonotype was seen many times. The chain links TRBV6-5 to TRBJ2-1; 10 bases are a match to TRBD2. There are 15 residues in the CDR3. CDR1 is MNHEY, CDR2 SVGAGI, per germline. The J segment lost 6 bases and the V segment lost 4 bases, leaving 6 bases of the junction unmatched. This CDR3 reads CASSSTSGTFNEQFF. The CDR3 nucleotides are TGTGCCAGCAGTTCAACTAGCGGGACATTCAATGAGCAGTTCTTC.

This clonotype was detected ten times or more. The chain employs TRBV7-9 and TRBJ1-2, with TRBD1 as a possible D gene (5 bases). V lost 5 bases and J 3 bases, leaving 13 bases between the germline ends. The CDR3 length is 14 residues. The germline V gene has CDR1 SEHNR and CDR2 FQNEAQ (reference sequence). This CDR3 reads CASSPGGGDYGYTF. In DNA form, the CDR3 reads TGTGCCAGCAGCCCCGGCGGGGGAGACTATGGCTACACCTTC.